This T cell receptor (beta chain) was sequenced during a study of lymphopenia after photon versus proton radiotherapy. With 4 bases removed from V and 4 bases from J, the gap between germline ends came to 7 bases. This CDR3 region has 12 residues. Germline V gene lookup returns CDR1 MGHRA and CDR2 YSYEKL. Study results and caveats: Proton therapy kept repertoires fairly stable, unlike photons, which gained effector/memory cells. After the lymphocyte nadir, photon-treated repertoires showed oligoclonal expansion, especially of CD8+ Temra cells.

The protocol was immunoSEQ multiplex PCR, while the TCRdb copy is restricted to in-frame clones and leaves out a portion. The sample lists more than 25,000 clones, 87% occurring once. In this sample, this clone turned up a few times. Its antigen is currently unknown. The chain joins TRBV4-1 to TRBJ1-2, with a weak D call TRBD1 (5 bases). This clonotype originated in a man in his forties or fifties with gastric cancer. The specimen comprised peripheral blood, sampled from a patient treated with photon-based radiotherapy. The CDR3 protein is CASSPGAYGYTF. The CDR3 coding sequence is TGCGCCAGCAGCCCCGGGGCCTATGGCTACACCTTC.